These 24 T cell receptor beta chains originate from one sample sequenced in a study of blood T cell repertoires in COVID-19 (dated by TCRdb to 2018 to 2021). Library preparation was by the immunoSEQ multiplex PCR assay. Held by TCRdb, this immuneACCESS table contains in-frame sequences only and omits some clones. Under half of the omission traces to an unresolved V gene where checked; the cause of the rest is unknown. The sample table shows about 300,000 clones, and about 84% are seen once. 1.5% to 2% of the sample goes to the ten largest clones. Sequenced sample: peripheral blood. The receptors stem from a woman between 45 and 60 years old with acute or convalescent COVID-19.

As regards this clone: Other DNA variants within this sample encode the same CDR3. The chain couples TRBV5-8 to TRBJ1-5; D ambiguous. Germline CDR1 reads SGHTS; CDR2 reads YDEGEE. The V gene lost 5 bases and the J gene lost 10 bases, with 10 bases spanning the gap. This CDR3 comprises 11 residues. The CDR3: CASRSRYPQHF. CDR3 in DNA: TGTGCCAGCAGGTCCAGGTACCCCCAGCATTTT.

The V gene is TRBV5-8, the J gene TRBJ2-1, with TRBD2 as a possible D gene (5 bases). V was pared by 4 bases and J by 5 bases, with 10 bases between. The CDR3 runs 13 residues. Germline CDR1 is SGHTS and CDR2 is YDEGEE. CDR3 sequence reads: CASSRGTNNEQFF. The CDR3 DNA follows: TGTGCCAGCAGCCGGGGAACTAACAATGAGCAGTTCTTC.

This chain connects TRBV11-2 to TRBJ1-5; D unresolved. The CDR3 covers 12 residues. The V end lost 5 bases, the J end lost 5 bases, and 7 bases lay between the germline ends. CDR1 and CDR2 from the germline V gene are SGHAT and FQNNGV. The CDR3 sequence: CASSAEDQPQHF. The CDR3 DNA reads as TGTGCCAGCAGCGCGGAGGATCAGCCCCAGCATTTT.

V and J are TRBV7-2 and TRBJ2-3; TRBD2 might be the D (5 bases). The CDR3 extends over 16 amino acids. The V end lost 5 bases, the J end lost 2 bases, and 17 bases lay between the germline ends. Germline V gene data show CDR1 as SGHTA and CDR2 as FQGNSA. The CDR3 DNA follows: TGTGCCAGCAGCCCCCAGAGGGCGGGCCCCACAGATACGCAGTATTTT. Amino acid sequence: CASSPQRAGPTDTQYF.

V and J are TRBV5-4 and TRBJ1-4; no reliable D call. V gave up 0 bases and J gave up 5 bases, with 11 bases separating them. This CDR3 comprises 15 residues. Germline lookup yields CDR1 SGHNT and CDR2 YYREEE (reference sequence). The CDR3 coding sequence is TGTGCCAGCAGCTTGGAGGTGGGCCGAAATGAAAAACTGTTTTTT. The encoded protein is CASSLEVGRNEKLFF.

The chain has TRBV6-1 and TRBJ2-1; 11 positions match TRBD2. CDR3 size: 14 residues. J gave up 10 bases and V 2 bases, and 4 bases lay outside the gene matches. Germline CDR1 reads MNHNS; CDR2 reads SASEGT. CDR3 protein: CASSELVAGGEQFF. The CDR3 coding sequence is TGTGCCAGCAGTGAACTAGTAGCGGGAGGGGAGCAGTTCTTC.

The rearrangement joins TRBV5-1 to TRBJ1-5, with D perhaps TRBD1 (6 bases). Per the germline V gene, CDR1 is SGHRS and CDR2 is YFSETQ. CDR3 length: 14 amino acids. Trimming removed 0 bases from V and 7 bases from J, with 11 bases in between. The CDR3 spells CASSLDGGAQPQHF. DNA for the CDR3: TGCGCCAGCAGCTTGGATGGGGGCGCGCAGCCCCAGCATTTT.

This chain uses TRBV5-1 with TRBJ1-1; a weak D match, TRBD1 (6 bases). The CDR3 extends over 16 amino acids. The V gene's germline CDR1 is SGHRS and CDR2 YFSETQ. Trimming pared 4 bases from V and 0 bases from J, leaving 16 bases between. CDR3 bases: TGCGCCAGCAGCGCCGTAGGTGGGGGCTTGAACACTGAAGCTTTCTTT. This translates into CASSAVGGGLNTEAFF.

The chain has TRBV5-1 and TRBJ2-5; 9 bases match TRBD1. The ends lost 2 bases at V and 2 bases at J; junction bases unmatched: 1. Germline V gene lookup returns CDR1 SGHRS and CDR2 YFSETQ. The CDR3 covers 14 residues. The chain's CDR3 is CASSLQGAQETQYF. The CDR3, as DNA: TGCGCCAGCAGCTTACAGGGGGCGCAAGAGACCCAGTACTTC.

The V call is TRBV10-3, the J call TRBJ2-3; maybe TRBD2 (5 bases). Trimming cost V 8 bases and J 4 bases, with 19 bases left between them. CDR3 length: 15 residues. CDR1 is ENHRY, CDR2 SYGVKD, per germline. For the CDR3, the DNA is TGTGCCATCGCAATGTCGGTAACTAGTCCAGATACGCAGTATTTT. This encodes CAIAMSVTSPDTQYF.

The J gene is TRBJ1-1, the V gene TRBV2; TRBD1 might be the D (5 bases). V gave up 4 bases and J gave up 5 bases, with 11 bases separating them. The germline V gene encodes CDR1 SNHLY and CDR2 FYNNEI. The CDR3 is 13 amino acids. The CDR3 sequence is CASSGVRGTEAFF. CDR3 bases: TGTGCCAGCAGTGGTGTCCGGGGGACTGAAGCTTTCTTT.

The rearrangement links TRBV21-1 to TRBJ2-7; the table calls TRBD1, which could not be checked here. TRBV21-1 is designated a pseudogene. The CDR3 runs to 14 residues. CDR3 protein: CASSKQGADVEQYF. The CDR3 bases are TGTGCCAGCAGCAAGCAGGGGGCAGATGTCGAGCAGTACTTC.

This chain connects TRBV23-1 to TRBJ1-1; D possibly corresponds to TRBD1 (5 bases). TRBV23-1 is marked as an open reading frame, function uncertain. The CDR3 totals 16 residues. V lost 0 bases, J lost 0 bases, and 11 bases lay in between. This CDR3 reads CASSQSNGGMNTEAFF. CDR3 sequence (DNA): TGCGCCAGCAGTCAATCGAACGGGGGGATGAACACTGAAGCTTTCTTT.

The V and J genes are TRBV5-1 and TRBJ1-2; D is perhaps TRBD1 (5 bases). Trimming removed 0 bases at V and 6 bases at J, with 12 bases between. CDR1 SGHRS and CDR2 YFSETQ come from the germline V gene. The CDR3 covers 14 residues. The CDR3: CASSLGAGRNGYTF. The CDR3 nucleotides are TGCGCCAGCAGCTTGGGAGCAGGGAGGAATGGCTACACCTTC.

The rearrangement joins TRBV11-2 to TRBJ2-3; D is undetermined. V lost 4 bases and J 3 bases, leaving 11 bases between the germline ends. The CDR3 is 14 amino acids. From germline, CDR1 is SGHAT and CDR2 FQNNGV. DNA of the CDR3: TGTGCCAGCAGCTCCCGTCTAGAGACAGATACGCAGTATTTT. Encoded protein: CASSSRLETDTQYF.

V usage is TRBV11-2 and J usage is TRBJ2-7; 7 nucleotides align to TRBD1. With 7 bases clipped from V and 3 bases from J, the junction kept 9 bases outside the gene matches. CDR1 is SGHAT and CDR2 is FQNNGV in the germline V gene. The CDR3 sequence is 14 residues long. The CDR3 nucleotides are TGTGCCAGCATCCAGACAGGGACCCTCTACGAGCAGTACTTC. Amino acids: CASIQTGTLYEQYF.

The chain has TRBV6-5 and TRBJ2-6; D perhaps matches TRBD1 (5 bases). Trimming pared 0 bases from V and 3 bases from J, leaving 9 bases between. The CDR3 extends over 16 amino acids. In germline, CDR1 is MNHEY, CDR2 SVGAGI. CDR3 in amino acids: CASSYSGAGGANVLTF. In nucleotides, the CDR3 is TGTGCCAGCAGTTACTCTGGGGCAGGTGGGGCCAACGTCCTGACTTTC.

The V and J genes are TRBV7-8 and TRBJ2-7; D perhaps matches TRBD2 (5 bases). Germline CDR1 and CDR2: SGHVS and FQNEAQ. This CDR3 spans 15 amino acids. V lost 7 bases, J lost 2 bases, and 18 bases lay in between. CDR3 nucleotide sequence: TGTGCCAGCACCCCCAGGCGGGCCACCGCCTACGAGCAGTACTTC. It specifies CASTPRRATAYEQYF.

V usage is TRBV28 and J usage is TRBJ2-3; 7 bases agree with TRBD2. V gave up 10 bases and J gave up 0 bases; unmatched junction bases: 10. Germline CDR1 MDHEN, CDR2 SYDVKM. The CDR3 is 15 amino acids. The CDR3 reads CATPPSGTSTDTQYF. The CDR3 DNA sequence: TGTGCCACCCCCCCCAGCGGGACTAGCACAGATACGCAGTATTTT.

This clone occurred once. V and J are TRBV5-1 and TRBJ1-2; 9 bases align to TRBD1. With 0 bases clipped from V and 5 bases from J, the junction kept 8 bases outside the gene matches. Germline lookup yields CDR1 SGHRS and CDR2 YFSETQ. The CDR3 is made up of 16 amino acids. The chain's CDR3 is CASSLEAGTGTYGYTF. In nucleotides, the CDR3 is TGCGCCAGCAGCTTGGAAGCGGGGACAGGGACGTATGGCTACACCTTC.

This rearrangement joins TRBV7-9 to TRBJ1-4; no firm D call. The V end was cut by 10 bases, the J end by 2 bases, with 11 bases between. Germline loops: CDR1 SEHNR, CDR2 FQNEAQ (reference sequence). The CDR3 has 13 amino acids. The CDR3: CATAGSTNEKLFF. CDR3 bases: TGTGCCACGGCGGGGTCGACTAATGAAAAACTGTTTTTT.

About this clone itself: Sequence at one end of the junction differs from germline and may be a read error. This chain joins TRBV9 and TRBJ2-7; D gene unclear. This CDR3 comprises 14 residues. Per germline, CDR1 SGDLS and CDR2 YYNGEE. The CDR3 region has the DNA TGTGCCAGCAGCTCGACTGTTAGCTCCTGCGAGCAGTACTTC. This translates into CASSSTVSSCEQYF.

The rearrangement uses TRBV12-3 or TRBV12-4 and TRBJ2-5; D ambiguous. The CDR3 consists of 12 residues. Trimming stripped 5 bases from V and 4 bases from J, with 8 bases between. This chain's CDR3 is CASSLQLETQYF. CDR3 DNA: TGTGCCAGCAGTCTACAGCTAGAGACCCAGTACTTC.

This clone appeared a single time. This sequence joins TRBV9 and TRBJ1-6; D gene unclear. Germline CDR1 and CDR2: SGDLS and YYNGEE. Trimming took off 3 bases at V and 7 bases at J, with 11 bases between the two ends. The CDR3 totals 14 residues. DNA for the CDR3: TGTGCCAGCAGCGCGAACGGAGCGAATTCACCCCTCCACTTT. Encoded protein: CASSANGANSPLHF.